The 3 T cell receptor beta chains given below trace back to one sample, sequenced in a study of shared clonotypes between healthy human individuals. Naive CD8 cells, CD45RO-negative and positively selected for CCR7, excluded terminally differentiated effector memory CD45RA+ cells. Sequenced by immunoSEQ multiplex PCR; TCRdb stores in-frame clones only, minus some. Of about 2.1 million clones detected, approximately 94% appear once; the ten largest clones hold 1.7%. The sequenced material came from naive CD8+ T cells from PBMCs. The receptor source for this set is a man aged 18 to 29 in good health. Some clones in this sample may be carry-over from other donors' samples.

V is TRBV29-1 and J is TRBJ1-2; 8 bases map to TRBD1. CDR3 size: 13 residues. J gave up 14 bases and V 6 bases, and 17 bases lay outside the gene matches. The germline V gene has CDR1 SQVTM and CDR2 ANQGSEA. CDR3 loop: CSVGGDRPSAQTF. CDR3 coding DNA: TGCAGCGTGGGGGGGGACAGGCCCTCGGCTCAGACCTTC.

In nucleotides, the CDR3 is TGCGCCAGCAGCCCGGGGGGCGGTGGGGGTCAGCCCCAGCATTTT. Protein sequence: CASSPGGGGGQPQHF. V and J are TRBV4-1 and TRBJ1-5; weak D call: TRBD1 (6 bases). Trimming took 4 bases from V and 6 from J, leaving 16 bases between them. The CDR3 has 15 residues. CDR1 and CDR2 from the germline V gene are MGHRA and YSYEKL.

V usage is TRBV4-1 and J usage is TRBJ1-1; D perhaps matches TRBD1 (5 bases). The CDR3 runs to 17 residues. Germline V gene data show CDR1 as MGHRA and CDR2 as YSYEKL. Trimming stripped 3 bases from V and 3 bases from J, with 20 bases between. CDR3 DNA: TGCGCCAGCAGCCATGGGGGTCTTAGGGTTGGCCACACTGAAGCTTTCTTT. The encoded protein is CASSHGGLRVGHTEAFF.